This T cell receptor beta chain came from a study of HIV-infected patients and healthy controls. This clonotype was found many times. The antigen is not known. Approximately 500 ng RNA was reverse transcribed with alpha and beta constant-region primers. Using multiplexing indices, alpha and beta chain libraries were generated apart by chain-specific third strand synthesis. TCRdb used MiXCR to reprocess the 5' RACE reads, holding one entry per CDR3 protein. The sample has some 7,600 distinct CDR3 sequences; about a tenth are singletons. Notes on the study in general: Healthy controls carried many MAIT alpha-chain CDR3s, while HIV+ repertoires had few.

There are 12 residues in the CDR3. Per the germline V gene, CDR1 is SGHAT and CDR2 is FQNNGV. Trimming cost V 2 bases and J 3 bases, with 5 bases left between them. The repertoire came from unfractionated whole blood and reflected all unsorted peripheral T cells. The J gene is TRBJ2-7, the V gene TRBV11-2; no definite D call. The sample in question was blood, obtained before antiretroviral therapy. This receptor was identified in an adult with HIV infection. CDR3 coding DNA: TGTGCCAGCAGCTTAACCAGCTACGAGCAGTACTTC. Translated: CASSLTSYEQYF.